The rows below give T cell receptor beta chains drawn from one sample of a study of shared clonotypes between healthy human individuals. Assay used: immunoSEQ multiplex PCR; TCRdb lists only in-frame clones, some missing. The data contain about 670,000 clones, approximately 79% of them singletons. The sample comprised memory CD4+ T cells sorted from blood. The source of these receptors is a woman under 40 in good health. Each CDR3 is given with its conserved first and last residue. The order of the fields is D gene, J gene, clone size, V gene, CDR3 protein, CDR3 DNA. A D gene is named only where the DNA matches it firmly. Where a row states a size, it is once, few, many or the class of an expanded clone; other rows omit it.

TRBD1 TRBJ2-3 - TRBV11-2 CASSLVRLPRGFTDTQYF TGTGCCAGCAGCTTAGTTCGACTACCCAGGGGGTTCACAGATACGCAGTATTTT
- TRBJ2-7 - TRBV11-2 CASSLGYDWTGEQYF TGTGCCAGCAGCTTAGGGTATGACTGGACGGGCGAGCAGTACTTC
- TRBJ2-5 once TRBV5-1 CASSLGGSKETQYF TGCGCCAGCAGCTTGGGAGGGAGTAAAGAGACCCAGTACTTC
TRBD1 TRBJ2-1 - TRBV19 CASRQTDRGLYNEQFF TGTGCCAGTAGACAAACGGACAGGGGGCTTTATAATGAGCAGTTCTTC
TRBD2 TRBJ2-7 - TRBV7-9 CASSSLAGGTYEQYF TGTGCCAGCAGCTCTTTAGCGGGAGGAACCTACGAGCAGTACTTC
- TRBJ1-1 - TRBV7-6 CASSSQADTEAFF TGTGCCAGCAGCTCCCAGGCGGACACTGAAGCTTTCTTT
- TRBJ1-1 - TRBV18 CASSPDWGSDEAFF TGTGCCAGCTCACCGGACTGGGGTAGTGATGAAGCTTTCTTT
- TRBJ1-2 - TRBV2 CASSERTTNYGYTF TGTGCCAGCAGTGAAAGGACGACTAACTATGGCTACACCTTC
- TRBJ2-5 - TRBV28 CASTLDQETQYF TGTGCCAGCACTTTAGATCAAGAGACCCAGTACTTC
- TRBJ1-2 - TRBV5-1 CASSPTAIYGYTF TGCGCCAGCAGCCCCACAGCAATCTATGGCTACACCTTC
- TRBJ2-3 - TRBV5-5 CASSSFQGNTDTQYF TGTGCCAGCAGCTCTTTTCAGGGTAACACAGATACGCAGTATTTT
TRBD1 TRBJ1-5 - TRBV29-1 CSVGDRINQPQHF TGCAGCGTTGGGGACAGGATTAATCAGCCCCAGCATTTT
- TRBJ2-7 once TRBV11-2 CASSPGPRTATYEQYF TGTGCCAGCTCCCCCGGACCCAGGACAGCCACCTACGAGCAGTACTTC
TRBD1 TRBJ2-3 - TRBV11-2 CASSKDRVDTDTQYF TGTGCCAGCAGCAAAGACAGGGTAGACACAGATACGCAGTATTTT
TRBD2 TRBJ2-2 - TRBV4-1 CASSEPLRARGRHNTGELFF TGCGCCAGCAGCGAGCCCTTACGGGCCCGCGGGAGGCATAACACCGGGGAGCTGTTTTTT
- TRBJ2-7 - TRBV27 CASNGGTSHEQYF TGTGCCAGCAATGGCGGGACTTCTCACGAGCAGTACTTC
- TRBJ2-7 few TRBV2 CASNRRGEQYF TGTGCCAGCAATAGAAGGGGGGAGCAGTACTTC
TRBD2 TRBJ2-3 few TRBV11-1 CASSLGRREKTDTQYF TGTGCCAGCAGCTTAGGCCGGCGGGAGAAGACAGATACGCAGTATTTT
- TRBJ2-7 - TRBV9 CASSLGKAAYEQYF TGTGCCAGCAGCTTAGGCAAGGCGGCCTACGAGCAGTACTTC
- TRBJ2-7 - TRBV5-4 CASSPGQQSSYEQYF TGTGCCAGCAGCCCCGGGCAGCAGAGCTCCTACGAGCAGTACTTC
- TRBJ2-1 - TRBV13 CASSTGRTAPNEQFF TGTGCCAGCAGCACGGGCAGGACAGCCCCAAATGAGCAGTTCTTC
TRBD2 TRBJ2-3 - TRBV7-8 CASSLLAGEGDTQYF TGTGCCAGCAGCTTACTAGCGGGAGAAGGTGATACGCAGTATTTT